Below, one TCR beta chain is given with its context. As yet, its antigen is unknown. V trimming: 7 bases; J trimming: 9 bases; junction bases outside the gene matches: 16. CDR1 is LNHDA and CDR2 is SQIVND in the germline V gene (reference sequence). The CDR3 is 16 amino acids. These data come from a study of blood T cells in healthy people across ages. Study observations and caveats: Long-lived donors carried more naive CD4+ cells and greater diversity than aged donors.

It was with a sample-barcoded 5' primer and a J-beta primer mix that a second PCR of about 7 to 12 cycles was run. TCRdb called the 5' RACE reads again in MiXCR, with one record for every CDR3 protein. Of around 1.5 million distinct CDR3 sequences detected, 30% to 40% appear once; the ten largest clones hold 11%. The donors, aged about 6 to 95, were healthy Caucasians from Russia. The receptor comes from a woman aged 30 to 39 in good health. Material for sequencing was blood. This chain connects TRBV19 to TRBJ2-1, with 9 bases that match TRBD1. CDR3 coding DNA: TGTGCCAGTAAGCCCCGGACAGGGGCCTCAAGTTCTGAGCAGTTCTTC. Translating it yields CASKPRTGASSSEQFF.